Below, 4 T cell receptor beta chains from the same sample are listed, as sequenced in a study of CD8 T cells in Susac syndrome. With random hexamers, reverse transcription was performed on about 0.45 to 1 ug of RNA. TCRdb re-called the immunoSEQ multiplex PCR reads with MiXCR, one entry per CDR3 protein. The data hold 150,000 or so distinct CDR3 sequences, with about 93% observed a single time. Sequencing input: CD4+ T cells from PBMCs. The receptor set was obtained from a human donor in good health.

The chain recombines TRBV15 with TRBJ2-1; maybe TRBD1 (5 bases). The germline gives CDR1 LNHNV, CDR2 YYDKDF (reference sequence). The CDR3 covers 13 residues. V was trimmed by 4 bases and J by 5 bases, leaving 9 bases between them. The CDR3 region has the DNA TGTGCCACCAGCAAGGGGCCAAACAATGAGCAGTTCTTC. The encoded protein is CATSKGPNNEQFF.

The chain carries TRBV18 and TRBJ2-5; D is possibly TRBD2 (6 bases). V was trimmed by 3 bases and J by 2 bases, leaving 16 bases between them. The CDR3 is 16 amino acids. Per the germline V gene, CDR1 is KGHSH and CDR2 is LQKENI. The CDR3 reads CASSPPRGAGQETQYF. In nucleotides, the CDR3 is TGTGCCAGCTCACCTCCGCGGGGAGCTGGTCAAGAGACCCAGTACTTC.

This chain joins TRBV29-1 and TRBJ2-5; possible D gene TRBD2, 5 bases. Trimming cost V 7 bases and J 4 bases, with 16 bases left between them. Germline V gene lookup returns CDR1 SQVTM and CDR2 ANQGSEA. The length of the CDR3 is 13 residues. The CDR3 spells CSGADGGPETQYF. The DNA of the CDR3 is TGCAGCGGGGCGGACGGAGGACCAGAGACCCAGTACTTC.

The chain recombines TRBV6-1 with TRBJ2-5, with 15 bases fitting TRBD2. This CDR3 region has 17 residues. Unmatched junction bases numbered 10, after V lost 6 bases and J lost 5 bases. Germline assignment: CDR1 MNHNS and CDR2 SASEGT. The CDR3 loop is CASSDGLAGGPRETQYF. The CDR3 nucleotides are TGTGCCAGCAGCGACGGACTAGCGGGGGGGCCGCGGGAGACCCAGTACTTC.